A selection of T cell receptor beta chains follows, all from one sample in a study of immune cell composition in non-small cell lung cancer. Produced via immunoSEQ multiplex PCR; TCRdb's table is partial and in-frame only. The sample contains about 7,000 clones, roughly four fifths of which appear only once. The sequenced sample was non-adjacent lung tissue. These receptors originate from a human donor with non-small cell lung cancer. Each CDR3 is given with its conserved first and last residue. A D gene is named only where the DNA matches it firmly. Only part of the rows carry a size: once, few, many, or a class if the clone is expanded.

>TRBV10-3|TRBD2|TRBJ2-3|few|17
TGTGCCATCAGTGAGGGTGGCGGGAGGCCTTACACAGATACGCAGTATTTT
CAISEGGGRPYTDTQYF
>TRBV30|TRBD1|TRBJ2-3|-|15
TGTGCCTGGAGTCTAGAGGACAGGCCCACAGATACGCAGTATTTT
CAWSLEDRPTDTQYF
>TRBV6-1|-|TRBJ1-1|-|14
TGTGCCAGCAGTGACCTCAGTATGAACACTGAAGCTTTCTTT
CASSDLSMNTEAFF
>TRBV7-2|TRBD1|TRBJ1-6|-|15
TGTGCCAGCAGCTTGGGGGCGGGACAGCGTTCACCCCTCCACTTT
CASSLGAGQRSPLHF
>TRBV28|-|TRBJ1-1|-|16
TGTGCCAGCAGTTTAGAATTGGGAGCGGGTATGACTGAAGCTTTCTTT
CASSLELGAGMTEAFF
>TRBV19|-|TRBJ1-1|few|13
TGTGCCAGTAGTATCAGGACAAGACCAGAAGCTTTCTTT
CASSIRTRPEAFF
>TRBV11-2|-|TRBJ1-1|once|14
TGTGCCAGCAGCTTAGCCCCCGGTGCCACTGAAGCTTTCTTT
CASSLAPGATEAFF
>TRBV4-3|-|TRBJ2-7|-|15
TGCGCCAGCAGCCAAGGAGCGGAGAGCTCCTACGAGCAGTACTTC
CASSQGAESSYEQYF
>TRBV28|TRBD1|TRBJ2-3|-|13
TGTGCCAGCAGTCCAACAGGGGCCGATACGCAGTATTTT
CASSPTGADTQYF
>TRBV20-1|-|TRBJ1-2|-|11
TGCAGTGCTAGAGATTTCGAGGGAGGCACCTTC
CSARDFEGGTF
>TRBV6-6|-|TRBJ2-3|few|14
TGTGCCAGCAGTTACGGGTTAGCCGGAGTTACGCAGTATTTT
CASSYGLAGVTQYF
>TRBV2|TRBD1|TRBJ2-7|-|12
TGTGCCACCCTGGACAGGGCCTACGAGCAGTACTTC
CATLDRAYEQYF
>TRBV7-8|-|TRBJ2-7|medium-sized|14
TGTGCCAGCACCCCGCGCTCTCGTTCCTACGAGCAGTACTTC
CASTPRSRSYEQYF
>TRBV30|TRBD2|TRBJ2-7|-|13
TGTGCCTGGAGCGGAGGACTAGGCTACGAGCAGTACTTC
CAWSGGLGYEQYF
>TRBV7-9|TRBD1|TRBJ1-1|-|15
TGCGCCAGCAGCCTTCAGGACAGGGGGAACACTGAAGCTTTCTTT
CASSLQDRGNTEAFF
>TRBV5-6|TRBD1|TRBJ2-5|once|15
TGTGCCAGCAGCGGACTCGGGACAGGGTTGGAGACCCAGTACTTC
CASSGLGTGLETQYF
>TRBV10-1|TRBD2|TRBJ2-4|-|17
TGCGCCAGCAGTGCGGGGCGGGGGGGACTAGCGGAAAACATTCAGTACTTC
CASSAGRGGLAENIQYF
>TRBV19|-|TRBJ1-4|-|13
TGTGCCAGTAGTATTACAGGGTATGAAAAACTGTTTTTT
CASSITGYEKLFF